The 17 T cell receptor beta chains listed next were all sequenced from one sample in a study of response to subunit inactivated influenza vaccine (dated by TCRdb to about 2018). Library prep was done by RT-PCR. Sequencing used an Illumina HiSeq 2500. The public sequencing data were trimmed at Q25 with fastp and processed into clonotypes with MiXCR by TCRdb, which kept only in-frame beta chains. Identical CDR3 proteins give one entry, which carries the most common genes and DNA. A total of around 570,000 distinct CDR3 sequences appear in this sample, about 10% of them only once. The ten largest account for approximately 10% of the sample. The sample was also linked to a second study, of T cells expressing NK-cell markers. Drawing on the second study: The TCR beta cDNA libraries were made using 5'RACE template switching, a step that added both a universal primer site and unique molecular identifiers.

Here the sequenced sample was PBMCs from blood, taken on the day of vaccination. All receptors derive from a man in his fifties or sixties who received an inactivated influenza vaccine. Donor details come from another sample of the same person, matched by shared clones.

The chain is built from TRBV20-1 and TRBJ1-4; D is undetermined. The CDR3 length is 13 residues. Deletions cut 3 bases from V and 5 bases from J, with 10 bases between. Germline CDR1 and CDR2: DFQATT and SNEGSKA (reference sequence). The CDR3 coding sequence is TGCAGTGCTAGGCAGACGGCAAATGAAAAACTGTTTTTT. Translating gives CSARQTANEKLFF.

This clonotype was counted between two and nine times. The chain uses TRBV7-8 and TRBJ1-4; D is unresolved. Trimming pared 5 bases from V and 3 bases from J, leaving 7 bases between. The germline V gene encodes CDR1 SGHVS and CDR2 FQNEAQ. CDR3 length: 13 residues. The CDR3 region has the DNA TGTGCCAGCAGCATGGGCCCTAATGAAAAACTGTTTTTT. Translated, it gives CASSMGPNEKLFF.

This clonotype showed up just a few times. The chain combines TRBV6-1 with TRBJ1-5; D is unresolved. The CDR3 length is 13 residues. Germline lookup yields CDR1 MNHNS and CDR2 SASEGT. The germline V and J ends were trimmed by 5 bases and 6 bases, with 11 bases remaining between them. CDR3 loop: CASSRQGRQPQHF. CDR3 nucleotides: TGTGCCAGCAGTCGCCAAGGGCGTCAGCCCCAGCATTTT.

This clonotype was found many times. The DNA for the CDR3 is TGTGCCAGTAGTATTGGAGGATACAATGAGCAGTTCTTC. It yields the protein CASSIGGYNEQFF. This chain links TRBV19 with TRBJ2-1; D possibly corresponds to TRBD2 (5 bases). The CDR3 is 13 amino acids. Trimming removed 3 bases at V and 4 bases at J, with 7 bases between. CDR1 is LNHDA, CDR2 SQIVND, per germline (reference sequence).

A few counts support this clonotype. The chain's CDR3 is CAISEPSGEETQYF. The CDR3 DNA sequence: TGTGCCATCAGTGAGCCCTCAGGGGAAGAGACCCAGTACTTC. The rearrangement links TRBV10-3 to TRBJ2-5; possible D gene TRBD1, 6 bases. The ends were cut back, 2 bases at V and 3 bases at J, with 10 bases in the middle. CDR3 length: 14 amino acids. Germline V gene data show CDR1 as ENHRY and CDR2 as SYGVKD.

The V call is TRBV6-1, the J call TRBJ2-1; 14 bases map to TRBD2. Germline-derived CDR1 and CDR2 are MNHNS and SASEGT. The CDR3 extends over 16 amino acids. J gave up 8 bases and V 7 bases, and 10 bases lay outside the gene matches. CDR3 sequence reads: CASTPVGLAGGDEQFF. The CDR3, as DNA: TGTGCCAGCACCCCCGTCGGACTAGCGGGAGGCGATGAGCAGTTCTTC.

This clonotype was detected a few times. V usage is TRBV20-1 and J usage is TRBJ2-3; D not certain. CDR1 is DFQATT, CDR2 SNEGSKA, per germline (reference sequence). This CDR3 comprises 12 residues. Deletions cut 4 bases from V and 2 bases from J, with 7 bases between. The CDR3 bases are TGCAGTGCTAAGCCCCTCACAGATACGCAGTATTTT. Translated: CSAKPLTDTQYF.

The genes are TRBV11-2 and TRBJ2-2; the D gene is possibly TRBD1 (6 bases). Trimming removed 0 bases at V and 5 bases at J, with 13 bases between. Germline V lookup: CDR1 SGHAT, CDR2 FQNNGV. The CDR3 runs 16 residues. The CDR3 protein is CASSLDRTGSTGELFF. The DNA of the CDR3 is TGTGCCAGCAGCTTAGATAGAACAGGGTCTACCGGGGAGCTGTTTTTT.

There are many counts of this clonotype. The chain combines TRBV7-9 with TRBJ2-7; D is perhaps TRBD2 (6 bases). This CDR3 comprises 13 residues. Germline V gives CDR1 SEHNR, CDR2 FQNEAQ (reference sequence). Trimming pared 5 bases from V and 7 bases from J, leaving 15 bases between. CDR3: CASSVPGAEEQYF. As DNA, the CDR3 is TGTGCCAGCAGCGTCCCGGGAGCGGAGGAGCAGTACTTC.

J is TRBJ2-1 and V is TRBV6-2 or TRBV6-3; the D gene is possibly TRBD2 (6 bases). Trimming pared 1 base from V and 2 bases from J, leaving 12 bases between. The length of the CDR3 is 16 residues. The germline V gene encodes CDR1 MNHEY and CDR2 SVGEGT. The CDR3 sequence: CASSYWGETTYNEQFF. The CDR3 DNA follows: TGTGCCAGCAGTTACTGGGGGGAAACTACCTACAATGAGCAGTTCTTC.

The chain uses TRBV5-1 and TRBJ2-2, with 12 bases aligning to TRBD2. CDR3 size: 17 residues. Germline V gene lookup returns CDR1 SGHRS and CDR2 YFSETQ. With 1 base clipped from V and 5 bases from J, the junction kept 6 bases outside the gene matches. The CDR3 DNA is TGCGCCAGCAGCTTGAGAGGTGGGACTAGCGGGACCGGGGAGCTGTTTTTT. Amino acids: CASSLRGGTSGTGELFF.

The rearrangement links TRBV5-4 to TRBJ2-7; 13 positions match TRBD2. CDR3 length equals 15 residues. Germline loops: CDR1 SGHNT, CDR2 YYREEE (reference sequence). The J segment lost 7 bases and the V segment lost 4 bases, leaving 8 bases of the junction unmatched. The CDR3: CASSIGLAGAAEQYF. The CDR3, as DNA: TGTGCCAGCAGCATAGGACTAGCGGGGGCGGCTGAGCAGTACTTC.

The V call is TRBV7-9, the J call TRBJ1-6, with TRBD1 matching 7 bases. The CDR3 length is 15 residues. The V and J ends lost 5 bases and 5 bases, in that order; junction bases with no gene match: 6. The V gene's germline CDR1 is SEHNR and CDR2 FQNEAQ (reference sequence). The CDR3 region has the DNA TGTGCCAGCAGCCAACAGGGGTCGGATAATTCACCCCTCCACTTT. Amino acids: CASSQQGSDNSPLHF.

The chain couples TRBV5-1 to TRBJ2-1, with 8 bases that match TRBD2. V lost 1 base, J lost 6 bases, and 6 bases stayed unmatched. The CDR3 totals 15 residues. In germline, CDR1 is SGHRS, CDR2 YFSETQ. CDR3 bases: TGCGCCAGCAGCTTGACGCGGGGGGACTTCAATGAGCAGTTCTTC. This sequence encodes CASSLTRGDFNEQFF. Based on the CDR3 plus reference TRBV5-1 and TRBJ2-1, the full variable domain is KAGVTQTPRYLIKTRGQQVTLSCSPISGHRSVSWYQQTPGQGLQFLFEYFSETQRNKGNFPGRFSGRQFSNSRSEMNVSTLELGDSALYLCASSLTRGDFNEQFFGPGTRLTVL.

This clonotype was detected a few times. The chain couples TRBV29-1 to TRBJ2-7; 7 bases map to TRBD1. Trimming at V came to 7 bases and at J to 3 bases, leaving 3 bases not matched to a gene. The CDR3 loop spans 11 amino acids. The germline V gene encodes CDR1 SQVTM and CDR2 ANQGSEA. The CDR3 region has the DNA TGCAGCGGGGGACAGTACTACGAGCAGTACTTC. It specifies CSGGQYYEQYF.

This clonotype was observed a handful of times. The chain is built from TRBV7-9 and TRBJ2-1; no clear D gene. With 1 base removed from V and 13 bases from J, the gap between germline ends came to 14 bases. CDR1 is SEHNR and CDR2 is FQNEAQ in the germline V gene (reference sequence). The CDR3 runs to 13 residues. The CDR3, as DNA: TGTGCCAGCAGCTTAGAATTATACAGTGGTCAGTTCTTC. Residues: CASSLELYSGQFF.

The CDR3 bases are TGTGCCAGCAGTGGGGCCGTTCTTCTTTCTGGGGCCAACGTCCTGACTTTC. Translated, it gives CASSGAVLLSGANVLTF. The chain recombines TRBV5-5 with TRBJ2-6; a possible D gene is TRBD1 (5 bases). The CDR3 has 17 residues. Germline assignment: CDR1 SGHKS and CDR2 YYEKEE (reference sequence). Trimming shortened V by 5 bases and J by 1 base, and 16 bases separated the two germline ends.